This entry concerns a single T cell receptor beta chain. This entry is derived from a study of OX40 agonist ivuxolimab in advanced cancers. Sequencing used immunoSEQ multiplex PCR; TCRdb keeps in-frame clones, though not all of them. The table includes 57,000 or so clones, 85% detected once. The CDR3 is 16 residues long. With 5 bases clipped from V and 6 bases from J, the junction kept 13 bases outside the gene matches. The germline V gene has CDR1 SGHAT and CDR2 FQNNGV. The chain carries TRBV11-2 and TRBJ2-3; TRBD1 matches at 8 bases. Specimen: CD4+ or CD8+ T cells sorted from blood, collected in a trial of the OX40 agonist ivuxolimab. The sequence was obtained from an adult with an advanced solid tumor such as melanoma, head and neck, liver or kidney cancer. The CDR3 region is CASSPVDRAQRDTQYF. DNA for the CDR3: TGTGCCAGCAGCCCAGTGGACAGGGCCCAACGGGATACGCAGTATTTT.